The TCR beta chain described here comes from a study of blood T cell repertoires in COVID-19. As for the study in general: Collection of acute and convalescent COVID-19 samples took place in the United States, Italy and Spain. Sample material is recorded as cDNA or gDNA derived from T cells, B-cell-depleted T cells, or PBMCs.

Losses at the gene ends were 2 bases for V and 2 bases for J; bases not matched to a gene: 3. CDR3 length: 15 amino acids. Germline V gene sequence: CDR1 MNHEY, CDR2 SMNVEV (reference sequence). This clone was seen only once. Authors' processing steps: Amplifying reference gene primers gave estimates of nucleated cell counts. This table comes from immunoSEQ multiplex PCR, and its TCRdb copy is limited to in-frame clones, with some not included. D and trimming come from the DNA, and the V and J calls and clone size come from that table. Of 280,000 or so clones listed, around 85% are singletons. This clonotype originated in a woman under 40 who had recovered from COVID-19. The sample comprised peripheral blood. This chain links TRBV27 with TRBJ2-1; the match to TRBD2 covers 7 bases. The CDR3 nucleotides read TGTGCCAGCAGTTTACCGGGAGGAACCTACAATGAGCAGTTCTTC. Protein sequence: CASSLPGGTYNEQFF.